The clone carrying this T cell receptor beta chain appeared a few times. Germline V gives CDR1 SGHTA, CDR2 FQGNSA. The CDR3 covers 13 residues. Deletions cut 7 bases from V and 0 bases from J, with 10 bases between. Every sample gave at least 5 micrograms of total RNA when it was extracted. The sample belongs to a study of blood T cells in healthy people across ages. Then a second PCR, running roughly 7 to 11 cycles, was carried out with a sample-barcoded 5' primer and a J-beta primer mix. Each cDNA was tagged by a template-switch adaptor containing 12 random nucleotides. One entry per CDR3 protein, called by TCRdb with MiXCR from the 5' RACE reads. The sample contains about 800,000 distinct CDR3 sequences, 58% of which appear only once.

This sequence originates from a man in his thirties or forties in good health. The chain joins TRBV7-2 to TRBJ2-7; no clear D gene. The sequenced sample consisted of blood. CDR3 protein: CASTIGGSYEQYF. The CDR3 nucleotides are TGTGCCAGCACCATCGGTGGCTCCTACGAGCAGTACTTC.